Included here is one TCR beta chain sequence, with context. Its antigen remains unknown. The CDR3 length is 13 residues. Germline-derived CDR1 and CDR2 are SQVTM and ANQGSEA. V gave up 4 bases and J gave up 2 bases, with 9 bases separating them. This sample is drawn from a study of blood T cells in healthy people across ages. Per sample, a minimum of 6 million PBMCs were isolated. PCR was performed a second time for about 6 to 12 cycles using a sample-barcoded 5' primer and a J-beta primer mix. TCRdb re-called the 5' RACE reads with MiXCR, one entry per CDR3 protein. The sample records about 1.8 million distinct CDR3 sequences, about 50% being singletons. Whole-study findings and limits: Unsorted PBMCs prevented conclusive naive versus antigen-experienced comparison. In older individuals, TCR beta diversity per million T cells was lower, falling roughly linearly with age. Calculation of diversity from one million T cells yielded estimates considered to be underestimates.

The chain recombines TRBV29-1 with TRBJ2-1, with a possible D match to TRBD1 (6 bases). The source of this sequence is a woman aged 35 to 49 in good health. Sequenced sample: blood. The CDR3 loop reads CSVATGPYNEQFF. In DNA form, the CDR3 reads TGCAGCGTTGCTACAGGGCCCTACAATGAGCAGTTCTTC.